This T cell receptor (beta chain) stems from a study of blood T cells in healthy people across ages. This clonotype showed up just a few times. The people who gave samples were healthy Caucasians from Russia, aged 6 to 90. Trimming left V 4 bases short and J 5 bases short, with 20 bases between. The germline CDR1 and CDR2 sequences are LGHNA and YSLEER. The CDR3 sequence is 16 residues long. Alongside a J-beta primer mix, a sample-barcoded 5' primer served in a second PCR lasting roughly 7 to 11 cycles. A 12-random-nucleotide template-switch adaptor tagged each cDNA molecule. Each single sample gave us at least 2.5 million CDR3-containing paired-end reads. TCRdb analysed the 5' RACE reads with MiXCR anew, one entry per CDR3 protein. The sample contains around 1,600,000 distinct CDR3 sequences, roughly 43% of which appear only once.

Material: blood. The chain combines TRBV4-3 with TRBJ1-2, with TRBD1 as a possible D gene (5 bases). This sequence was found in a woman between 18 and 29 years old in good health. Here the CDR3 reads CASSPSRSSGAYGYTF. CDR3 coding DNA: TGCGCCAGCAGCCCCTCCCGCTCCTCCGGGGCGTATGGCTACACCTTC.